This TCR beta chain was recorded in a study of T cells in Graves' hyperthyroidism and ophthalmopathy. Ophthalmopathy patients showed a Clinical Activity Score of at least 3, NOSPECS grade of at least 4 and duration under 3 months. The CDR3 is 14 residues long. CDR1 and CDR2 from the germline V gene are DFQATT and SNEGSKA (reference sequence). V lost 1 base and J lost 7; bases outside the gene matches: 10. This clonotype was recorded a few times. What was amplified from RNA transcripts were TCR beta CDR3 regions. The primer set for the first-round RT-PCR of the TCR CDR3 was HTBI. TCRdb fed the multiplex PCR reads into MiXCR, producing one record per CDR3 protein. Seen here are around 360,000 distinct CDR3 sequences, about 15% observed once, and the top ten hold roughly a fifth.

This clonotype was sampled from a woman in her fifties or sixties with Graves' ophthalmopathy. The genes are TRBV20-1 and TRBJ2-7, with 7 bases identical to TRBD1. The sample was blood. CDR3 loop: CSARGLGQLREQYF. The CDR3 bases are TGCAGTGCTAGAGGTCTGGGACAGCTAAGGGAGCAGTACTTC.